The rows below give T cell receptor beta chains drawn from one sample of a study of shared clonotypes between healthy human individuals. Method: immunoSEQ multiplex PCR; TCRdb's copy keeps in-frame clones and lacks some. The sample yields approximately 2.3 million clones, more than 80% seen once. The sequenced sample was naive CD4+ T cells from PBMCs. The source of these receptors is a man between 18 and 29 years old in good health. Some clones in this sample may be carry-over from other donors' samples. Both conserved end residues are part of each CDR3. D genes are given only for firm matches. Clone sizes are given selectively: once, few, many, or a class where the clone is expanded.

CDR3 DNA,CDR3 protein,J gene,D gene,V gene,clone size
TGTGCCAGCAGCCCGGGACAGGGCCAAGGGGCTTTCTTT,CASSPGQGQGAFF,TRBJ1-1,TRBD1,TRBV7-3,NA
TGTGCCTGGGCGCAGGGTGGGAATCAGCCCCAGCATTTT,CAWAQGGNQPQHF,TRBJ1-5,NA,TRBV30,few
TGTGCCAGTAGTATGTTATACGGGCCCAACTATGGCTACACCTTC,CASSMLYGPNYGYTF,TRBJ1-2,NA,TRBV19,NA
TGTGCCAGCCTAACAGGATCCGGTCAGCCCCAGCATTTT,CASLTGSGQPQHF,TRBJ1-5,NA,TRBV2,NA
TGCAGCGTGAACCGCGGCGAGACCCAGTACTTC,CSVNRGETQYF,TRBJ2-5,NA,TRBV29-1,NA
TGTGCCAGCAGCGTAGGGTCTCCCTACTCCTACAATGAGCAGTTCTTC,CASSVGSPYSYNEQFF,TRBJ2-1,NA,TRBV9,once
TGTGCCAGCAGTTGGCGGAGATGGGGCAGCGAAATCCAAGAGACCCAGTACTTC,CASSWRRWGSEIQETQYF,TRBJ2-5,NA,TRBV28,NA
TGTGCCAGCAGCCTCTGGACAGGGAGGAGGGAAAAACTGTTTTTT,CASSLWTGRREKLFF,TRBJ1-4,TRBD1,TRBV14,NA
TGTGCCAGCAGCTTAAACCCTACGGCCCAAGAGACCCAGTACTTC,CASSLNPTAQETQYF,TRBJ2-5,NA,TRBV7-6,NA
TGCGCCAGCAGCCGAGGGGGTTCCCTGGAGCGTCGGGGCACCGGGGAGCTGTTTTTT,CASSRGGSLERRGTGELFF,TRBJ2-2,NA,TRBV4-3,NA
TGTGCCAGTTCACAGGGGATTAACTATGGCTACACCTTC,CASSQGINYGYTF,TRBJ1-2,TRBD1,TRBV19,NA
TGTGCCAGCAGTGGGACAGGGCTCACCTACGAGCAGTACTTC,CASSGTGLTYEQYF,TRBJ2-7,TRBD1,TRBV2,NA
TGCGCCAGCAGCCCATCGACCTACTCCTACGAGCAGTACTTC,CASSPSTYSYEQYF,TRBJ2-7,NA,TRBV5-1,NA
TGTGCCAGCAGCTTGCGATCAGCCGACTCTGGAAACACCATATATTTT,CASSLRSADSGNTIYF,TRBJ1-3,NA,TRBV7-9,once
TGTGCCAGCAGCTTAGTGTCTAGCGGGAGGCTTCAAGAGACCCAGTACTTC,CASSLVSSGRLQETQYF,TRBJ2-5,TRBD2,TRBV11-2,once
TGTGCCAGCAGCTTGGGATTTCAGGGGGCGTACGAGCAGTACTTC,CASSLGFQGAYEQYF,TRBJ2-7,TRBD1,TRBV5-5,NA
TGTGCCAGCACTCCGGGACTAGCGGGAGGGCTTAGTGAGACCCAGTACTTC,CASTPGLAGGLSETQYF,TRBJ2-5,TRBD2,TRBV5-6,NA
TGCGCCAGCAGCGCAGGACCTGGAAACACCATATATTTT,CASSAGPGNTIYF,TRBJ1-3,NA,TRBV5-1,NA
TGTGCCAGCAGTTTAGGAAGGGGGCGGTTGTCTGGGGCCAACGTCCTGACTTTC,CASSLGRGRLSGANVLTF,TRBJ2-6,TRBD1,TRBV28,NA
TGTGCCATCAGTGAGTCACTCGCGGGAGAGAAGTCCTACGAGCAGTACTTC,CAISESLAGEKSYEQYF,TRBJ2-7,TRBD2,TRBV10-3,NA
TGTGCCAGCAGTTCCAGCGGGGGAAAAAATGAGCAGTTCTTC,CASSSSGGKNEQFF,TRBJ2-1,TRBD2,TRBV7-3,NA
TGCGCCAGCAGCTTGGTGGGCTACGGGAACACCGGGGAGCTGTTTTTT,CASSLVGYGNTGELFF,TRBJ2-2,NA,TRBV5-1,NA
TGTGCCAGCAGCATTAACACCGGGGAGCTGTTTTTT,CASSINTGELFF,TRBJ2-2,NA,TRBV28,NA
TGTGCCAGCAGCGCGTCCACAGATACGCAGTATTTT,CASSASTDTQYF,TRBJ2-3,NA,TRBV9,NA
TGTGCCAGCAGCCCCCGGGGGATAGCGACCAGGGAGCAGTTCTTC,CASSPRGIATREQFF,TRBJ2-1,NA,TRBV7-8,NA
TGTGCCAGCAGCCCCGGCCGCCAGGAAGACACTGAAGCTTTCTTT,CASSPGRQEDTEAFF,TRBJ1-1,NA,TRBV2,once
TGTGCCTGGAGTGTTGTAAGCGGGGGTGGCACTGAAGCTTTCTTT,CAWSVVSGGGTEAFF,TRBJ1-1,NA,TRBV30,NA
TGTGCCAGCAGCTCCGACAGGGTTAGGGAGACCCAGTACTTC,CASSSDRVRETQYF,TRBJ2-5,TRBD1,TRBV11-1,once
TGTGCCAGCAGCTTACTCCCGGGACTAGCGGGAGGTGGAGATACGCAGTATTTT,CASSLLPGLAGGGDTQYF,TRBJ2-3,TRBD2,TRBV7-9,NA
TGTGCCAGCAGTGGGACTAGCGGGAGGTGGTCCTACAATGAGCAGTTCTTC,CASSGTSGRWSYNEQFF,TRBJ2-1,TRBD2,TRBV2,NA
TGCGCCAGCAGCAGGATCACGGGAGGGACCTACGAGCAGTACTTC,CASSRITGGTYEQYF,TRBJ2-7,TRBD2,TRBV5-1,NA
TGTGCCAGCAGTTATCGGGGTTCCGAGCAGTACTTC,CASSYRGSEQYF,TRBJ2-7,NA,TRBV6-5,NA
TGTGCCAGCAGTCCAATCGGACAGGGGGCCAGGGGGGAGACCCAGTACTTC,CASSPIGQGARGETQYF,TRBJ2-5,TRBD1,TRBV28,NA
TGTGCCTGGAGTGTAGGGACGGGAAATTCACCCCTCCACTTT,CAWSVGTGNSPLHF,TRBJ1-6,NA,TRBV30,NA
TGTGCCAGCAGTTTCCGGGACTATGGTACCGGGGAGCTGTTTTTT,CASSFRDYGTGELFF,TRBJ2-2,TRBD2,TRBV6-6,NA
TGCGCCAGCAGTACAGGGGGCGTGGGCACTGAAGCTTTCTTT,CASSTGGVGTEAFF,TRBJ1-1,TRBD1,TRBV5-1,few
TGTGCCAGCAGCGCTACCCGGGACTCCTACAATGAGCAGTTCTTC,CASSATRDSYNEQFF,TRBJ2-1,NA,TRBV7-2,NA
TGTGCCGCCGGCCAAGGGAATTTCTACGAGCAGTACTTC,CAAGQGNFYEQYF,TRBJ2-7,NA,TRBV10-3,NA
TGTGCCACCCGACAGGGGACGCGCAACACCGGGGAGCTGTTTTTT,CATRQGTRNTGELFF,TRBJ2-2,TRBD1,TRBV27,NA
TGCAGCGCCCGAGAAACCGAAACGGGACAGGGGACTGACGAGCAGTACTTC,CSARETETGQGTDEQYF,TRBJ2-7,TRBD1,TRBV29-1,NA
TGTGCCAGCAGTTACTCCTTCGGGGGCTACGAGCAGTACTTC,CASSYSFGGYEQYF,TRBJ2-7,NA,TRBV6-5,NA
TGTGCCAGCAGCGCAGGGTTCTTTTACGAGCAGTACTTC,CASSAGFFYEQYF,TRBJ2-7,NA,TRBV7-3,NA
TGTGCCAGCAGCTTGGACAGGGGCTCAGACGGGGAGCTGTTTTTT,CASSLDRGSDGELFF,TRBJ2-2,TRBD1,TRBV5-4,NA
TGTGCCAGCAGCTTGAGGCAGGGTATTCAGCCCCAGCATTTT,CASSLRQGIQPQHF,TRBJ1-5,NA,TRBV7-2,few
TGTGCCAGCAGCTCGGGGGCGGCCAAAAACATTCAGTACTTC,CASSSGAAKNIQYF,TRBJ2-4,NA,TRBV6-6,NA
TGTGCCAGTACGCAGCGGGAGAGGAATGAGCAGTTCTTC,CASTQRERNEQFF,TRBJ2-1,TRBD2,TRBV19,NA
TGTGCCAGTACCGAGTCCGGGACAGGGATCCTAAACACCATATATTTT,CASTESGTGILNTIYF,TRBJ1-3,TRBD1,TRBV19,NA
TGTGCCAGCAGCTTACGACAGGCCTATGGCTACACCTTC,CASSLRQAYGYTF,TRBJ1-2,NA,TRBV7-2,NA
TGTGCCAGCAGCATTAGCGGGAGCACAGATACGCAGTATTTT,CASSISGSTDTQYF,TRBJ2-3,TRBD2,TRBV11-3,NA
TGTGCCAGCTCACCACTTCGGACAGGACGCTCTGGGGCCAACGTCCTGACTTTC,CASSPLRTGRSGANVLTF,TRBJ2-6,TRBD1,TRBV18,NA
TGCGCCAGCAGGATACAGGGGGTCTACGAGCAGTACTTC,CASRIQGVYEQYF,TRBJ2-7,TRBD1,TRBV10-1,NA
TGTGCCAGTAGAGGCGGGAGCTCCTACAATGAGCAGTTCTTC,CASRGGSSYNEQFF,TRBJ2-1,TRBD2,TRBV19,few
TGTGCCAGTAAGTGGACAGCCTCGCTGAATCAGCCCCAGCATTTT,CASKWTASLNQPQHF,TRBJ1-5,NA,TRBV19,NA
TGTGCCAGCAGCCCCACTCCCATCTATGGCTACACCTTC,CASSPTPIYGYTF,TRBJ1-2,NA,TRBV7-9,NA
TGTGCCAGCAGTCCAGGGGTAGACTATGGCTACACCTTC,CASSPGVDYGYTF,TRBJ1-2,NA,TRBV6-6,NA
TGCAGCGTTATCACCGGGACGGATGGCTACACCTTC,CSVITGTDGYTF,TRBJ1-2,NA,TRBV29-1,NA
TGTGCCAGCAGTTCCCAAAACGGGGGCAGGACAGATACGCAGTATTTT,CASSSQNGGRTDTQYF,TRBJ2-3,NA,TRBV28,NA